A selection of T cell receptor beta chains follows, all from one sample in a study of blood T cell repertoires in COVID-19. Only in-frame clones appear in the TCRdb table, and some are missing; sequencing was by immunoSEQ multiplex PCR. The sample records about 100,000 clones, 70% to 80% being singletons. Sequenced input: peripheral blood. All receptors derive from a man aged 70 or older with active or convalescent COVID-19. Each CDR3 is given with its conserved first and last residue. D genes are given only for firm matches. Clone sizes are given selectively: once, few, many, or a class where the clone is expanded.

clone_size	v_call	j_call	d_call	cdr3_aa	cdr3_nt
.	TRBV6-2/TRBV6-3	TRBJ1-5	.	CASSYEADRLLSNQPQHF	TGTGCCAGCAGTTACGAGGCCGACAGGCTTCTTAGCAATCAGCCCCAGCATTTT
.	TRBV7-2	TRBJ2-7	TRBD2	CASSQTAGLIYEQYF	TGTGCCAGCAGCCAAACAGCGGGACTTATCTACGAGCAGTACTTC
.	TRBV4-3	TRBJ2-4	.	CASSRDQGVDIQYF	TGCGCCAGCAGCCGAGACCAGGGTGTGGACATTCAGTACTTC
.	TRBV7-9	TRBJ2-7	TRBD1	CASGRDRDFYEQYF	TGTGCCAGCGGCCGGGACAGGGACTTCTACGAGCAGTACTTC
.	TRBV7-3	TRBJ2-7	.	CASSAGAAGLEQYF	TGTGCCAGCAGCGCCGGAGCGGCGGGGCTCGAGCAGTACTTC
.	TRBV6-2/TRBV6-3	TRBJ2-3	.	CASSYSGGAGTQYF	TGTGCCAGCAGTTACTCGGGCGGGGCCGGTACGCAGTATTTT
.	TRBV11-2	TRBJ2-3	TRBD2	CASSPPGLAGRDTQYF	TGTGCCAGCAGCCCACCGGGACTAGCGGGGAGAGATACGCAGTATTTT
.	TRBV7-6	TRBJ2-3	.	CASSLGSGVGTDTQYF	TGTGCCAGCAGCTTAGGGAGCGGAGTGGGAACAGATACGCAGTATTTT
once	TRBV9	TRBJ2-1	.	CASSVEGGRWYNEQFF	TGTGCCAGCAGCGTAGAAGGCGGGCGTTGGTACAATGAGCAGTTCTTC
.	TRBV5-1	TRBJ2-2	TRBD2	CASKRLAETGELFF	TGCGCCAGCAAACGACTAGCGGAAACCGGGGAGCTGTTTTTT
.	TRBV4-2	TRBJ2-5	TRBD1	CASSQAQGVKQETQYF	TGTGCCAGCAGCCAAGCCCAGGGGGTCAAACAAGAGACCCAGTACTTC
once	TRBV19	TRBJ2-3	TRBD1	CASSPGQAFSTDTQYF	TGTGCCAGTAGTCCCGGACAGGCTTTTAGCACAGATACGCAGTATTTT
.	TRBV6-5	TRBJ1-3	TRBD1	CASSRTGARGNTIYF	TGTGCCAGCAGTCGGACAGGGGCGCGGGGAAACACCATATATTTT
.	TRBV11-3	TRBJ2-2	.	CASSFDHRSTGGELFF	TGTGCCAGCAGCTTCGATCACAGGAGTACGGGCGGGGAGCTGTTTTTT
.	TRBV24-1	TRBJ1-1	TRBD1	CATSEGQGFGAFF	TGTGCCACCAGTGAGGGACAGGGTTTTGGAGCTTTCTTT
.	TRBV3-1/TRBV3-2	TRBJ1-1	TRBD1	CASSQDRGRRAEAFF	TGTGCCAGCAGCCAAGACAGGGGGCGCAGGGCTGAAGCTTTCTTT
.	TRBV28	TRBJ1-5	.	CASSWVRGGRPQHF	TGTGCCAGCAGTTGGGTCAGGGGAGGGCGGCCCCAGCATTTT
.	TRBV3-1/TRBV3-2	TRBJ2-3	TRBD2	CASSGTSGKDTQYF	TGTGCCAGCTCCGGGACTAGCGGGAAAGATACGCAGTATTTT
.	TRBV4-3	TRBJ2-2	TRBD2	CASSQEASGSTGRAGELFF	TGCGCCAGCAGCCAAGAAGCTAGCGGGAGTACGGGGAGAGCCGGGGAGCTGTTTTTT
.	TRBV19	TRBJ2-2	.	CASSIVATPDTGELFF	TGTGCCAGTAGTATCGTAGCCACCCCGGACACCGGGGAGCTGTTTTTT
few	TRBV24-1	TRBJ1-2	TRBD1	CATWKDRGHYGYTF	TGTGCCACCTGGAAGGATAGGGGGCACTATGGCTACACCTTC
.	TRBV7-9	TRBJ1-2	.	CASSYNRVGGYTF	TGTGCCAGCAGCTACAACAGGGTAGGAGGCTACACCTTC
.	TRBV2	TRBJ2-7	.	CASSESGGISYEQYF	TGTGCCAGCAGTGAATCAGGGGGGATCTCCTACGAGCAGTACTTC
.	TRBV6-2/TRBV6-3	TRBJ2-7	TRBD2	CASSYTKREVTYEQYF	TGTGCCAGCAGTTACACAAAGCGGGAGGTAACCTACGAGCAGTACTTC
.	TRBV19	TRBJ1-6	.	CASSISRTGRDSPLHF	TGTGCCAGTAGTATTTCAAGGACTGGAAGAGATTCACCCCTCCACTTT